This is a list of T cell receptor beta chains from one sample in a study of shared clonotypes between healthy human individuals. Assay: immunoSEQ multiplex PCR; the TCRdb copy retains only in-frame clones and omits some. The sample lists 1,500,000 or so clones; roughly 96% were seen once. Material for sequencing was naive CD4+ T cells sorted from blood. These receptors were obtained from a man between 25 and 39 years old in good health. Each CDR3 is given with its conserved first and last residue. The order of the fields is clone size, J gene, V gene, D gene, CDR3 protein, CDR3 DNA. D genes are given only for firm matches. Size values are once, few and many counts, or a class for expanded clones, and some rows have none.

size: NA
J: TRBJ2-3
V: TRBV7-9
D: NA
CDR3: CASSLYRGSTDTQYF
DNA: TGTGCCAGCAGCTTGTATAGGGGTAGCACAGATACGCAGTATTTT

size: NA
J: TRBJ1-5
V: TRBV7-8
D: TRBD1
CDR3: CASSQRDRGLRNQPQHF
DNA: TGTGCCAGCAGCCAACGGGACAGGGGGCTTCGCAATCAGCCCCAGCATTTT

size: NA
J: TRBJ1-2
V: TRBV5-4
D: NA
CDR3: CASSADSNYGYTF
DNA: TGTGCCAGCAGCGCCGACAGTAACTATGGCTACACCTTC

size: NA
J: TRBJ1-2
V: TRBV9
D: TRBD1
CDR3: CASRVPGQGGSYGYTF
DNA: TGTGCCAGCCGCGTCCCGGGACAGGGGGGGAGCTATGGCTACACCTTC

size: NA
J: TRBJ2-2
V: TRBV28
D: TRBD1
CDR3: CASSLSTPGTANTGELFF
DNA: TGTGCCAGCAGTTTATCGACCCCCGGGACAGCGAATACCGGGGAGCTGTTTTTT

size: NA
J: TRBJ1-1
V: TRBV5-1
D: TRBD1
CDR3: CASSLDRGNTEAFF
DNA: TGCGCCAGCAGCCTCGACAGGGGGAACACTGAAGCTTTCTTT

size: NA
J: TRBJ2-7
V: TRBV19
D: TRBD2
CDR3: CASRKEGGPEEQYF
DNA: TGTGCCAGTAGGAAGGAGGGAGGGCCGGAAGAGCAGTACTTC

size: NA
J: TRBJ2-5
V: TRBV7-8
D: TRBD2
CDR3: CASSRKRLAGPETQYF
DNA: TGTGCCAGCAGTCGTAAACGACTAGCGGGACCAGAGACCCAGTACTTC

size: NA
J: TRBJ2-2
V: TRBV11-3
D: TRBD2
CDR3: CASSSNPAGANTGELFF
DNA: TGTGCCAGCAGCTCTAACCCTGCGGGAGCGAACACCGGGGAGCTGTTTTTT

size: NA
J: TRBJ2-5
V: TRBV29-1
D: NA
CDR3: CSVNPGTQETQYF
DNA: TGCAGCGTTAACCCCGGGACACAAGAGACCCAGTACTTC

size: NA
J: TRBJ2-7
V: TRBV6-1
D: NA
CDR3: CATSMRAQGYEQYF
DNA: TGTGCCACTTCGATGAGGGCCCAGGGGTACGAGCAGTACTTC

size: NA
J: TRBJ2-1
V: TRBV5-1
D: TRBD2
CDR3: CASSATSGDYNEQFF
DNA: TGCGCCAGCAGCGCTACTAGCGGAGACTACAATGAGCAGTTCTTC

size: NA
J: TRBJ1-1
V: TRBV10-3
D: TRBD1
CDR3: CAISESVGGERAEAFF
DNA: TGTGCCATCAGTGAGTCCGTAGGGGGCGAACGCGCTGAAGCTTTCTTT

size: NA
J: TRBJ2-2
V: TRBV5-1
D: NA
CDR3: CASSAFTGELFF
DNA: TGCGCCAGCAGCGCTTTCACCGGGGAGCTGTTTTTT

size: NA
J: TRBJ1-1
V: TRBV28
D: TRBD1
CDR3: CASSFRDRRNTEAFF
DNA: TGTGCCAGCAGTTTTCGGGACAGGCGGAACACTGAAGCTTTCTTT

size: NA
J: TRBJ2-7
V: TRBV5-4
D: NA
CDR3: CASSSPRGGVEYEQYF
DNA: TGTGCCAGCAGCTCCCCTAGGGGCGGAGTCGAATACGAGCAGTACTTC

size: NA
J: TRBJ2-1
V: TRBV7-9
D: TRBD2
CDR3: CASSNKGLAAQFF
DNA: TGTGCCAGCAGCAACAAGGGACTAGCGGCGCAGTTCTTC

size: NA
J: TRBJ2-7
V: TRBV10-1
D: TRBD1
CDR3: CASSARDGTGPYYEQYF
DNA: TGCGCCAGCTCTGCCCGGGACGGGACAGGACCTTACTACGAGCAGTACTTC

size: NA
J: TRBJ2-3
V: TRBV5-1
D: NA
CDR3: CASSQPRDTATDTQYF
DNA: TGCGCCAGCAGCCAACCACGGGACACTGCCACAGATACGCAGTATTTT

size: once
J: TRBJ2-7
V: TRBV4-1
D: TRBD1
CDR3: CASSQQSTGGYEQYF
DNA: TGCGCCAGCAGCCAGCAATCGACAGGGGGCTACGAGCAGTACTTC

size: NA
J: TRBJ2-7
V: TRBV28
D: TRBD2
CDR3: CASSSPGLAGGPPYEQYF
DNA: TGTGCCAGCAGTTCCCCGGGACTAGCGGGAGGTCCTCCCTACGAGCAGTACTTC

size: once
J: TRBJ2-1
V: TRBV29-1
D: NA
CDR3: CSVGGLRTFRLVSYNEQFF
DNA: TGCAGCGTTGGGGGCCTAAGGACATTTCGTTTGGTCTCCTACAATGAGCAGTTCTTC

size: NA
J: TRBJ1-2
V: TRBV18
D: NA
CDR3: CASSPGGQPNYGYTF
DNA: TGTGCCAGCTCACCGGGTGGGCAACCTAACTATGGCTACACCTTC

size: NA
J: TRBJ2-7
V: TRBV7-2
D: TRBD2
CDR3: CASSSGLAGGFTYEQYF
DNA: TGTGCCAGCAGCTCGGGACTAGCGGGAGGTTTCACCTACGAGCAGTACTTC

size: NA
J: TRBJ2-3
V: TRBV5-1
D: NA
CDR3: CASSFVGSTDTQYF
DNA: TGCGCCAGCAGCTTCGTCGGAAGCACAGATACGCAGTATTTT

size: NA
J: TRBJ2-3
V: TRBV5-1
D: NA
CDR3: CASSLAVGGAGDTQYF
DNA: TGCGCCAGCAGCTTGGCCGTAGGGGGTGCAGGAGATACGCAGTATTTT

size: NA
J: TRBJ2-5
V: TRBV5-1
D: NA
CDR3: CASSLEGIETQYF
DNA: TGCGCCAGCAGCTTGGAGGGCATAGAGACCCAGTACTTC

size: NA
J: TRBJ1-2
V: TRBV6-6
D: NA
CDR3: CASSYSNRIGYTF
DNA: TGTGCCAGCAGTTACTCGAATAGGATCGGCTACACCTTC

size: NA
J: TRBJ1-2
V: TRBV5-1
D: NA
CDR3: CASSPEQGSYTF
DNA: TGCGCCAGCAGCCCCGAACAGGGCAGTTACACCTTC